This T cell receptor beta chain came from a study of brain T cells in children with intractable seizures. The table lists this clone with a few counts. No antigen is known for it. Time point noted: blood from clinic visit 5 months post-surgery; TSC patient then seizure free. The sequenced cases were selected for having the highest brain T cell transcript signatures. Before surgery, patients took at least one anti-epileptic drug. Overall study findings and caveats: Absence of clones before surgery may stem from lower sequencing depth. Viral specificity was inferred only from CDR3 similarity; HCMV serostatus was unknown.

Assay: immunoSEQ multiplex PCR; the TCRdb copy retains only in-frame clones and omits some. This sample has approximately 330,000 clones, with about 93% found just once. The clonotype was recovered from a boy under three years old with tuberous sclerosis and intractable seizures. This specimen was peripheral blood, taken roughly 5 months after surgery.

The CDR3 spells CASSEDSRNTIYF. CDR3 nucleotides: TGTGCCAGCAGTGAGGACAGCCGAAACACCATATATTTT. V is TRBV6-1 and J is TRBJ1-3, with D perhaps matching TRBD1 (6 bases). Germline values: CDR1 MNHNS, CDR2 SASEGT. Trimming took off 3 bases at V and 5 bases at J, with 8 bases between the two ends. This CDR3 is built from 13 residues.